Presented here are 29 T cell receptor beta chains from one specimen sequenced in a study of T cell repertoires in cytomegalovirus infection. MiXCR, applied by TCRdb to the reads, yields one record per CDR3 protein. Found here are under 800,000 distinct CDR3 sequences, 20% to 25% of them singletons; the top ten hold 7% to 9%. Sequences were obtained from CD8+ T cells from PBMCs. The receptor source for this set is a human donor in good health (CMV status not recorded). Some clones in this sample may be carry-over from other donors' samples.

This clonotype was observed a handful of times. The CDR3 loop is CASSSVEISYEQYF. CDR3 DNA sequence: TGTGCCAGCAGTTCAGTTGAGATCTCCTACGAGCAGTACTTC. The gene calls are TRBV27 and TRBJ2-7; no clear D gene. The CDR3 sequence is 14 residues long. Germline lookup yields CDR1 MNHEY and CDR2 SMNVEV (reference sequence). Trimming removed 4 bases from V and 0 bases from J, with 10 bases in between.

This clonotype was seen more than once but under ten times. V is TRBV6-2 or TRBV6-3 and J is TRBJ1-1, with TRBD1 as a possible D gene (5 bases). Trimming took 2 bases from V and 1 from J, leaving 11 bases between them. CDR3 size: 15 residues. From germline, CDR1 is MNHEY and CDR2 SVGEGT. The CDR3 here is CASSYPGHRNTEAFF. The CDR3 region has the DNA TGTGCCAGCAGTTACCCCGGACACAGGAACACTGAAGCTTTCTTT.

This clonotype occurred many times. The genes are TRBV28 and TRBJ2-7; TRBD1 agrees at 7 bases. Trimming took 3 bases from V and 4 from J; bases not matched to a gene: 3. The CDR3 is made up of 13 amino acids. The germline V gene has CDR1 MDHEN and CDR2 SYDVKM. The CDR3 nucleotides are TGTGCCAGCAGTTTTCTCAGGGGGTACGAGCAGTACGTC. This translates into CASSFLRGYEQYV.

This chain connects TRBV12-5 to TRBJ1-1; D is undetermined. V was trimmed by 1 base and J by 5 bases, leaving 8 bases between them. This CDR3 region has 13 residues. From germline, CDR1 is LGHNT and CDR2 FRNRAP. Written as DNA, the CDR3 is TGTGCTAGTGGTTTGGCTGCGGGAACTGAAGCTTTCTTT. Translated, it gives CASGLAAGTEAFF.

The CDR3: CASSQTPGANTEAFF. DNA of the CDR3: TGTGCCAGCAGCCAAACGCCCGGGGCTAACACTGAAGCTTTCTTT. The V gene is TRBV14, the J gene TRBJ1-1; D perhaps matches TRBD1 (5 bases). Deletions cut 2 bases from V and 2 bases from J, with 12 bases between. This CDR3 comprises 15 residues. Germline V gene lookup returns CDR1 SGHDN and CDR2 FVKESK. The full variable domain, its missing parts supplied by reference TRBV14 and TRBJ1-1, is EAGVTQFPSHSVIEKGQTVTLRCDPISGHDNLYWYRRVMGKEIKFLLHFVKESKQDESGMPNNRFLAERTGGTYSTLKVQPAELEDSGVYFCASSQTPGANTEAFFGQGTRLTVV.

This clonotype was counted ten times or more. V usage is TRBV7-8 and J usage is TRBJ1-5, with D perhaps matching TRBD1 (5 bases). The germline gives CDR1 SGHVS, CDR2 FQNEAQ. Trimming pared 9 bases from V and 2 bases from J, leaving 11 bases between. The CDR3 is 13 residues long. For the CDR3, the DNA is TGTGCCAGTTCAGCGGGGGGCAATCAGCCCCAGCATTTT. It specifies CASSAGGNQPQHF.

With respect to this clonotype: This sequence may be a read error, since a much larger clone differs from it by one base. The V and J genes are TRBV6-4 and TRBJ2-1; TRBD2 matches 8 bases. Germline lookup yields CDR1 MRHNA and CDR2 SNTAGT. The CDR3 is 13 amino acids. The chain's CDR3 is CVSSAGTSNEQFF. The CDR3 region has the DNA TGTGTCAGCAGTGCCGGGACTAGCAATGAGCAGTTCTTC.

This clonotype was counted once. CDR3 loop: CASSPEASGGGHEQFF. The DNA of the CDR3 is TGCGCCAGCAGCCCCGAAGCTAGCGGGGGGGGCCATGAGCAGTTCTTC. V and J are TRBV4-1 and TRBJ2-1, with TRBD2 identical over 12 bases. CDR3 size: 16 residues. Per germline, CDR1 MGHRA and CDR2 YSYEKL. The V gene end was trimmed by 4 bases and the J gene end by 8 bases; junction bases not matched to a gene: 9.

This chain connects TRBV5-6 to TRBJ1-1; a possible D gene is TRBD1 (5 bases). Germline V gene data show CDR1 as SGHDT and CDR2 as YYEEEE. The germline V and J ends were trimmed by 0 bases and 6 bases, with 12 bases remaining between them. The CDR3 covers 14 residues. The CDR3 sequence: CASSLAPGAAEAFF. The DNA of the CDR3 is TGTGCCAGCAGCTTGGCCCCCGGGGCAGCTGAAGCTTTCTTT.

The chain combines TRBV5-1 with TRBJ2-3; TRBD2 is a possible D gene (6 bases). V was shortened by 0 bases and J by 2 bases, with 13 bases between the two germline ends. The CDR3 loop spans 16 amino acids. Per the germline V gene, CDR1 is SGHRS and CDR2 is YFSETQ. CDR3 region: CASSLVGTHVTDTQYF. CDR3 bases: TGCGCCAGCAGCTTGGTCGGGACTCACGTCACAGATACGCAGTATTTT.

This clonotype was seen more than once but under ten times. The rearrangement links TRBV20-1 to TRBJ2-3, with a possible D match to TRBD2 (5 bases). The CDR3 contains 17 residues. Germline lookup yields CDR1 DFQATT and CDR2 SNEGSKA (reference sequence). V lost 4 bases, J lost 4 bases, and 24 bases lay in between. The CDR3 protein is CSAIDVQAGRTPDTQYF. DNA for the CDR3: TGCAGTGCTATCGACGTCCAGGCGGGTCGAACGCCAGATACGCAGTATTTT.

The chain uses TRBV20-1 and TRBJ2-7; 14 bases match TRBD2. Germline trimming cut 5 bases from V and 4 bases from J; bases unmatched to any gene: 4. This CDR3 is built from 14 residues. Germline V gene lookup returns CDR1 DFQATT and CDR2 SNEGSKA (reference sequence). DNA of the CDR3: TGCAGTGCTCGCGGACTAGCGGGGGGTTACGAGCAGTACGTC. It translates to CSARGLAGGYEQYV.

This clonotype was picked up many times. The gene calls are TRBV28 and TRBJ2-1; possible D gene TRBD2, 5 bases. CDR1 MDHEN and CDR2 SYDVKM come from the germline V gene. This CDR3 region has 15 residues. The V gene lost 7 bases and the J gene lost 9 bases, with 22 bases spanning the gap. CDR3 in amino acids: CASTPDLGMGSEQFF. For the CDR3, the DNA is TGTGCCAGCACCCCTGACCTTGGGATGGGGAGTGAGCAGTTCTTC.

This clonotype occurred many times. V and J are TRBV7-6 and TRBJ2-5; D uncertain. This CDR3 has 15 amino acids. Trimming cost V 4 bases and J 2 bases, with 14 bases left between them. Per the germline V gene, CDR1 is SGHVS and CDR2 is FNYEAQ. This chain's CDR3 is CASSSGPGRQETQYF. CDR3 sequence (DNA): TGTGCCAGCAGCTCCGGACCGGGTCGTCAAGAGACCCAGTACTTC.

Regarding this clonotype: The junction shows a germline mismatch at one end, possibly a read error. The V and J genes are TRBV14 and TRBJ1-1; the D gene is possibly TRBD1 (5 bases). The length of the CDR3 is 14 residues. Germline CDR1 SGHDN, CDR2 FVKESK. CDR3 coding DNA: TGTGGCAGCAGCGAAGCTCAGGGTTGGTATGAAGCTTTCTTT. It encodes CGSSEAQGWYEAFF.

Many counts were recorded for this clonotype. V gene TRBV14 combines with J gene TRBJ2-7; D is ambiguous. CDR3 length: 13 amino acids. CDR1 is SGHDN and CDR2 is FVKESK in the germline V gene. Trimming shortened V by 4 bases and J by 3 bases, and 10 bases separated the two germline ends. CDR3 sequence: CASSRRSFYEQYF. The CDR3 DNA sequence: TGTGCCAGCAGCCGAAGGTCCTTCTACGAGCAGTACTTC.

This clonotype was counted between two and nine times. The rearrangement joins TRBV5-1 to TRBJ1-2, with D perhaps matching TRBD1 (5 bases). V was cut by 1 base and J by 8 bases, with 18 bases left in between. The germline CDR1 and CDR2 sequences are SGHRS and YFSETQ. The CDR3 loop spans 15 amino acids. CDR3 amino acids: CASSLSGGNSKGYTF. CDR3 bases: TGCGCCAGCAGCTTGTCCGGGGGGAACAGCAAAGGCTACACCTTC. Full variable domain (outside the CDR3, taken from reference TRBV5-1 and TRBJ1-2): KAGVTQTPRYLIKTRGQQVTLSCSPISGHRSVSWYQQTPGQGLQFLFEYFSETQRNKGNFPGRFSGRQFSNSRSEMNVSTLELGDSALYLCASSLSGGNSKGYTFGSGTRLTVV.

The J gene is TRBJ1-2, the V gene TRBV20-1; TRBD1 aligns across 9 bases. With V trimmed by 1 base and J by 6 bases, 9 bases remained unmatched. Germline V CDR1 and CDR2: DFQATT, SNEGSKA (reference sequence). The CDR3 loop spans 15 amino acids. The CDR3: CSARVLRDRVDGYTF. The CDR3 DNA follows: TGCAGTGCTAGAGTTCTCCGGGACAGGGTTGATGGCTACACCTTC.

This chain links TRBV29-1 with TRBJ1-2, with D maybe TRBD1 (5 bases). The germline V gene encodes CDR1 SQVTM and CDR2 ANQGSEA. There are 12 residues in the CDR3. Trimming left V 2 bases short and J 5 bases short, with 9 bases between. CDR3: CSVEWGGYGYTF. The CDR3 DNA reads TGCAGCGTTGAATGGGGGGGGTATGGCTACACCTTC.

This clonotype was picked up many times. The V call is TRBV7-2, the J call TRBJ2-1; a possible D gene is TRBD2 (6 bases). In germline, CDR1 is SGHTA, CDR2 FQGNSA. This CDR3 comprises 12 residues. Trimming removed 3 bases at V and 9 bases at J, with 9 bases between. DNA for the CDR3: TGTGCCAGCAGCTTGAGTAGCGGTGAGCAGTTCTTC. Its protein is CASSLSSGEQFF.

Of note for this clonotype: A junction boundary mismatches the germline segment, possibly from a read error. The chain couples TRBV7-4 to TRBJ2-7; D tentatively reads TRBD1 or TRBD2 (5 bases each). CDR1 is SGHVT and CDR2 is SQSDAQ in the germline V gene. This CDR3 has 12 residues. CDR3 loop: CASSPRGYKQYF. CDR3 DNA: TGTGCCAGCAGCCCGAGGGGCTACAAGCAGTACTTC.

The gene calls are TRBV7-6 and TRBJ2-2; a possible D gene is TRBD1 (6 bases). This CDR3 is 18 amino acids long. The germline CDR1 and CDR2 sequences are SGHVS and FNYEAQ. Trimming took off 2 bases at V and 7 bases at J, with 23 bases between the two ends. CDR3 in amino acids: CASSLKSTGTREHGELFF. CDR3 sequence (DNA): TGTGCCAGCAGCTTAAAGTCCACGGGGACAAGGGAACACGGGGAGCTGTTTTTT.

V and J are TRBV14 and TRBJ1-5; no definite D call. Trimming removed 5 bases from V and 10 bases from J, with 12 bases in between. Per germline, CDR1 SGHDN and CDR2 FVKESK. This CDR3 spans 12 amino acids. The CDR3 DNA sequence: TGTGCCAGCAGCAAACCGGGGTTCCCCCAGCATTTT. It specifies CASSKPGFPQHF.

In its sample, this clonotype was seen a few times. The DNA of the CDR3 is TGCGCCAGCAGCTTGGCGTTCGGGGGGCTTCAGCATGAGCAGTTCTTC. This gives the protein CASSLAFGGLQHEQFF. The J gene is TRBJ2-1, the V gene TRBV5-1, with TRBD2 as a possible D gene (7 bases). Trimming took 0 bases from V and 8 from J, leaving 18 bases between them. There are 16 residues in the CDR3. CDR1 and CDR2 (germline): SGHRS, YFSETQ.

This chain joins TRBV7-9 and TRBJ2-1, with 7 bases that match TRBD2. CDR1 SEHNR and CDR2 FQNEAQ come from the germline V gene (reference sequence). V shed 4 bases and J 4 bases; nucleotides not matched to a gene: 10. This CDR3 is 16 amino acids long. The CDR3 here is CASSSGGGGTYNEQFF. The CDR3, as DNA: TGTGCCAGCAGCTCCGGCGGGGGAGGTACTTACAATGAGCAGTTCTTC.

CDR3 amino acids: CASSNDSGNSPLHF. CDR3 nucleotides: TGTGCCAGCAGCAACGACAGTGGGAATTCACCCCTCCACTTT. The genes are TRBV9 and TRBJ1-6, with D possibly being TRBD1 (5 bases). Trimming took off 4 bases at V and 7 bases at J, with 12 bases between the two ends. Germline V gene lookup returns CDR1 SGDLS and CDR2 YYNGEE. CDR3 length equals 14 residues.

The chain is built from TRBV9 and TRBJ2-7; TRBD1 aligns across 7 bases. Trimming cost V 4 bases and J 2 bases; bases outside gene matches: 6. Germline loops: CDR1 SGDLS, CDR2 YYNGEE. The CDR3 extends over 14 amino acids. CDR3 coding DNA: TGTGCCAGCAGCATCCGGGACAGTCCCTACGAGCAGTACTTC. Amino acid sequence: CASSIRDSPYEQYF.

This clonotype was recorded at least ten times. This rearrangement joins TRBV7-2 to TRBJ1-3; no reliable D call. Trimming took off 1 base at V and 0 bases at J, with 13 bases between the two ends. From germline, CDR1 is SGHTA and CDR2 FQGNSA. The CDR3 is made up of 17 amino acids. For the CDR3, the DNA is TGTGCCAGCAGCTTAGGGCGGATCTTAAGCTCTGGAAACACCATATATTTT. It translates to CASSLGRILSSGNTIYF.

About this clonotype itself: A much larger clonotype is one base distant, so this may be a read error. This rearrangement joins TRBV27 to TRBJ1-1; D is perhaps TRBD1 (5 bases). Germline CDR1 is MNHEY and CDR2 is SMNVEV (reference sequence). The germline V and J ends were trimmed by 7 bases and 1 base, with 10 bases remaining between them. This CDR3 has 13 residues. This CDR3 is CASTGRGNTEAFF. CDR3 DNA: TGTGCCAGCACCGGGAGGGGGAACACTGAAGCTTTCTTT.